This section outlines one T cell receptor beta chain sequence together with its context. The sample belongs to a study of T cells in localized non-small cell lung cancer. This CDR3 has 14 amino acids. V lost 4 bases and J 3 bases, leaving 10 bases between the germline ends. The germline gives CDR1 LGHNA, CDR2 YSLEER. Clones were read by immunoSEQ multiplex PCR, and TCRdb kept only the in-frame ones, dropping some. Seen here are about 34,000 clones, roughly 90% observed once, and the top ten hold 4% to 5%. The source is a woman aged 40-75 years with stage I lung adenocarcinoma. The source was peripheral blood, collected before any cancer treatment. The rearrangement joins TRBV4-3 to TRBJ2-1; D remains ambiguous. The CDR3 DNA reads as TGCGCCAGCAGCCCCCAGGCAGACTACAATGAGCAGTTCTTC. Encoded protein: CASSPQADYNEQFF.